Below, 30 T cell receptor beta chains from the same sample are listed, as sequenced in a study of early T cells in non-severe SARS-CoV-2 infection. A single record per CDR3 protein comes from TCRdb applying MiXCR to the 5' RACE reads. Of tens of thousands of distinct CDR3 sequences listed, around 13% are singletons. The sample consisted of whole blood. The receptor set was obtained from an adult who was a healthcare worker with PCR-confirmed SARS-CoV-2 infection or an uninfected control (not recorded which).

This clonotype was recorded a few times. This rearrangement joins TRBV29-1 to TRBJ2-1, with no clear D. The V end was cut by 7 bases, the J end by 10 bases, with 11 bases between. The CDR3 loop spans 10 amino acids. CDR1 is SQVTM, CDR2 ANQGSEA, per germline. The CDR3 DNA reads as TGCAGCGCCTCTTACTCCGAGCAGTTCTTC. Its protein product is CSASYSEQFF.

In DNA, the CDR3 is TGTGCCAGCAGCAAACGTGGTAGCGGGGGGGCGGCAGATACGCAGTATTTT. Its translation is CASSKRGSGGAADTQYF. The chain is built from TRBV3-1 and TRBJ2-3; TRBD2 aligns across 11 bases. In germline, CDR1 is LGHDT, CDR2 YNNKEL (reference sequence). This CDR3 is 17 amino acids long. Trimming took 5 bases from V and 4 from J; bases not matched to a gene: 11.

This chain uses TRBV24-1 with TRBJ2-1; perhaps TRBD2 as D (5 bases). The CDR3 sequence is 12 residues long. Germline V gene lookup returns CDR1 KGHDR and CDR2 SFDVKD. Trimming removed 7 bases at V and 5 bases at J, with 8 bases between. The chain's CDR3 is CATRDGNNEQFF. CDR3 coding DNA: TGTGCCACCAGGGACGGGAACAATGAGCAGTTCTTC.

The chain uses TRBV6-1 and TRBJ1-4; D gene unclear. This CDR3 spans 15 amino acids. The ends were cut back, 4 bases at V and 5 bases at J, with 14 bases in the middle. CDR1 is MNHNS and CDR2 is SASEGT in the germline V gene. The CDR3 DNA reads TGTGCCAGCAGTGCGGGTACTTACAGCAATGAAAAACTGTTTTTT. It yields the protein CASSAGTYSNEKLFF.

The CDR3 sequence is CASSSGTGFQETQYF. The DNA of the CDR3 is TGTGCCAGCAGCTCTGGGACAGGTTTCCAAGAGACCCAGTACTTC. The chain couples TRBV7-9 to TRBJ2-5; TRBD1 agrees at 8 bases. This CDR3 has 15 amino acids. Germline CDR1 is SEHNR and CDR2 is FQNEAQ (reference sequence). The junction had 5 bases not matched to a gene; V was cut back by 4 bases and J by 1 base. The whole variable domain, filled in from reference TRBV7-9 and TRBJ2-5, reads DTGVSQNPRHKITKRGQNVTFRCDPISEHNRLYWYRQTLGQGPEFLTYFQNEAQLEKSRLLSDRFSAERPKGSFSTLEIQRTEQGDSAMYLCASSSGTGFQETQYFGPGTRLLVL.

This clonotype was detected ten times or more. V gene TRBV7-9 combines with J gene TRBJ2-1, with 7 bases fitting TRBD2. The CDR3 loop spans 16 amino acids. From germline, CDR1 is SEHNR and CDR2 FQNEAQ (reference sequence). V was pared by 5 bases and J by 0 bases, with 7 bases of the junction left unmatched. DNA for the CDR3: TGTGCCAGCAGCCCTGGACTAGGGAGCTCCTACAATGAGCAGTTCTTC. Translating it yields CASSPGLGSSYNEQFF.

There are many counts of this clonotype. The V call is TRBV11-2, the J call TRBJ2-1, with 9 bases that match TRBD1. CDR1 and CDR2 (germline): SGHAT, FQNNGV. With 5 bases clipped from V and 3 bases from J, the junction kept 8 bases outside the gene matches. The CDR3 is 16 amino acids. The CDR3 nucleotides read TGTGCCAGCAGCCTAATTTGGACAGGGGTCTACAATGAGCAGTTCTTC. Translating it yields CASSLIWTGVYNEQFF.

The table lists this clonotype with a few counts. The CDR3 nucleotides are TGTGCCAGCAGTCCCCTTGATCGGACTAATGAAAAACTGTTTTTT. The encoded protein is CASSPLDRTNEKLFF. The chain employs TRBV12-3 or TRBV12-4 and TRBJ1-4; D remains unclear. V dropped 5 bases and J dropped 2 bases, with 12 bases sitting between them. This CDR3 contains 15 residues.

Only a few counts were recorded for this clonotype. V and J are TRBV5-1 and TRBJ1-1; possibly TRBD1 for D (6 bases). The CDR3 extends over 15 amino acids. CDR1 is SGHRS, CDR2 YFSETQ, per germline. Trimming took off 0 bases at V and 1 base at J, with 10 bases between the two ends. CDR3 nucleotides: TGCGCCAGCAGCTTGGTATTCAGGGGGAACACTGAAGCTTTCTTT. Its protein product is CASSLVFRGNTEAFF.

This clonotype was counted ten times or more. This chain uses TRBV7-2 with TRBJ1-2; 10 bases are a match to TRBD1. V was clipped by 4 bases and J by 4 bases; unmatched bases: 6. CDR1 SGHTA and CDR2 FQGNSA come from the germline V gene. The CDR3 contains 15 residues. The CDR3 loop is CASSWGTGEGYGYTF. As DNA, the CDR3 is TGTGCCAGCAGCTGGGGGACAGGGGAGGGCTATGGCTACACCTTC.

This clonotype turned up a few times. J is TRBJ2-1 and V is TRBV29-1, with D maybe TRBD1 (6 bases). CDR3 length equals 16 residues. Between the trimmed V and J ends, which lost 4 bases and 1 base, there was a span of 17 bases. Germline CDR1 and CDR2: SQVTM and ANQGSEA. CDR3 protein: CSVVISGQSSYNEQFF. The CDR3 DNA reads TGCAGCGTTGTTATCAGCGGACAGTCATCCTACAATGAGCAGTTCTTC.

The chain uses TRBV19 and TRBJ2-7, with D possibly being TRBD2 (6 bases). This CDR3 region has 12 residues. Germline CDR1 reads LNHDA; CDR2 reads SQIVND (reference sequence). Trimming took 9 bases from V and 3 from J, leaving 12 bases between them. The DNA of the CDR3 is TGTGCCAGCCGCGGAGGGCTCTACGAGCAGTACTTC. Translated: CASRGGLYEQYF.

This chain links TRBV3-1 with TRBJ2-1, with D perhaps matching TRBD2 (6 bases). Germline CDR1 and CDR2: LGHDT and YNNKEL (reference sequence). This CDR3 is 14 amino acids long. V was cut by 6 bases and J by 10 bases, with 19 bases left in between. The CDR3 loop is CASSLVSGGGEQFF. The CDR3 DNA sequence: TGTGCCAGCAGTCTGGTTAGCGGTGGAGGGGAGCAGTTCTTC.

The rearrangement links TRBV7-3 to TRBJ2-6; D is ambiguous. Germline assignment: CDR1 SGHTA and CDR2 FQGTGA. V was trimmed by 5 bases and J by 2 bases, leaving 19 bases between them. The CDR3 has 18 amino acids. CDR3 region: CASSPSRAVMAGANVLTF. The CDR3 DNA sequence: TGTGCCAGCAGCCCCAGTCGAGCCGTGATGGCTGGGGCCAACGTCCTGACTTTC.

V and J are TRBV7-9 and TRBJ2-7; D is possibly TRBD2 (7 bases). Trimming shortened V by 5 bases and J by 3 bases, and 20 bases separated the two germline ends. The CDR3 is 16 amino acids. In germline, CDR1 is SEHNR, CDR2 FQNEAQ (reference sequence). CDR3 DNA sequence: TGTGCCAGCAGCCAAGGGGGGGGAGCAGGGCACTACGAGCAGTACTTC. As protein: CASSQGGGAGHYEQYF. Together with reference TRBV7-9 and TRBJ2-7, the CDR3 gives the full variable domain: DTGVSQNPRHKITKRGQNVTFRCDPISEHNRLYWYRQTLGQGPEFLTYFQNEAQLEKSRLLSDRFSAERPKGSFSTLEIQRTEQGDSAMYLCASSQGGGAGHYEQYFGPGTRLTVT.

This clonotype was seen more than once but under ten times. This chain joins TRBV29-1 and TRBJ2-1; D is uncertain. This CDR3 is built from 12 residues. Trimming pared 5 bases from V and 6 bases from J, leaving 11 bases between. Looked up from germline, CDR1 is SQVTM and CDR2 is ANQGSEA. CDR3 sequence reads: CSVRPGGNEQFF. The DNA for the CDR3 is TGCAGCGTTAGACCCGGCGGCAATGAGCAGTTCTTC.

This clonotype was seen ten or more times. CDR3 DNA: TGTGCCAGCAGATCCTACATGGGGACCTCTGGAAACACCATATATTTT. This sequence encodes CASRSYMGTSGNTIYF. The gene calls are TRBV6-1 and TRBJ1-3, with D possibly matching TRBD1 (5 bases). Looked up from germline, CDR1 is MNHNS and CDR2 is SASEGT. V was shortened by 6 bases and J by 0 bases, with 15 bases between the two germline ends. The CDR3 has 16 residues.

In the case of this clonotype: A much bigger clone sits one base away, suggesting this may be a read error. The conserved closing phenylalanine or tryptophan is absent in this CDR3, likely reflecting a read error. This chain links TRBV3-1 with TRBJ2-4; D is uncertain. Germline CDR1 reads LGHDT; CDR2 reads YNNKEL (reference sequence). The CDR3 totals 17 residues. Trimming removed 1 base at V and 0 bases at J, with 13 bases between. CDR3 loop: CASSQVAGSIAKNIQYL. For the CDR3, the DNA is TGTGCCAGCAGCCAAGTGGCAGGTTCTATAGCCAAAAACATTCAGTACCTC.

In this sample, this clonotype turned up a few times. The chain uses TRBV20-1 and TRBJ2-7, with D tentatively TRBD1 or TRBD2 (5 bases each). The germline V gene has CDR1 DFQATT and CDR2 SNEGSKA (reference sequence). This CDR3 has 14 amino acids. Trimming pared 6 bases from V and 5 bases from J, leaving 20 bases between. CDR3 nucleotide sequence: TGCAGTGCCGAGGGGTATCAGGGTGGCGACGAGCAGTACTTC. Translated: CSAEGYQGGDEQYF.

In this sample, this clonotype turned up a few times. V is TRBV7-2 and J is TRBJ2-7; 7 nucleotides align to TRBD1. With V trimmed by 4 bases and J by 5 bases, 2 bases remained unmatched. Germline assignment: CDR1 SGHTA and CDR2 FQGNSA. The CDR3 is made up of 12 amino acids. The CDR3, as DNA: TGTGCCAGCAGCTCCAGGGGGAACGAGCAGTACTTC. Protein sequence: CASSSRGNEQYF.

The chain is built from TRBV5-4 and TRBJ2-7; 8 bases line up with TRBD1. The CDR3 loop spans 14 amino acids. CDR1 and CDR2 from the germline V gene are SGHNT and YYREEE (reference sequence). The trim removed 1 base at V and 6 bases at J, leaving 6 bases unmatched. This CDR3 is CASSLKDRASEQYF. Written as DNA, the CDR3 is TGTGCCAGCAGCTTGAAGGACAGGGCAAGCGAGCAGTACTTC.

This chain uses TRBV6-6 with TRBJ1-4; D not certain. The V gene's germline CDR1 is MNHNY and CDR2 SVGAGI (reference sequence). CDR3 length equals 15 residues. Trimming took 7 bases from V and 6 from J, leaving 18 bases between them. This CDR3 reads CASNTPGEEDEKLFF. In DNA, the CDR3 is TGTGCCAGCAACACGCCCGGAGAAGAAGATGAAAAACTGTTTTTT.

The chain couples TRBV9 to TRBJ2-2; D is unresolved. V dropped 4 bases and J dropped 7 bases, with 11 bases sitting between them. CDR1 is SGDLS, CDR2 YYNGEE, per germline. The CDR3 covers 13 residues. CDR3: CASSLSTDGELFF. DNA of the CDR3: TGTGCCAGCAGCCTTTCCACGGACGGGGAGCTGTTTTTT.

The CDR3 region is CASSSSGTGGDEKLFF. CDR3 nucleotide sequence: TGTGCCAGCAGTTCCAGTGGGACAGGGGGTGATGAAAAACTGTTTTTT. The genes are TRBV6-6 and TRBJ1-4; 11 bases agree with TRBD1. The CDR3 totals 16 residues. CDR1 is MNHNY and CDR2 is SVGAGI in the germline V gene (reference sequence). Trimming removed 4 bases from V and 6 bases from J; junction bases left unmatched: 7.

This clonotype appeared many times. This chain joins TRBV4-2 and TRBJ1-5, with D tentatively TRBD1 (6 bases). V lost 0 bases, J lost 3 bases, and 12 bases lay in between. In germline, CDR1 is LGHNA, CDR2 YNFKEQ. The CDR3 has 16 residues. The CDR3 protein is CASSQETAGVNQPQHF. The DNA for the CDR3 is TGTGCCAGCAGCCAAGAGACGGCAGGGGTCAATCAGCCCCAGCATTTT.

Regarding this clonotype: A much bigger clone sits one base away, suggesting this may be a read error. This chain's CDR3 is CASSFRDYEQSF. CDR3 sequence (DNA): TGTGCCAGCAGTTTCCGGGACTATGAGCAGTCCTTC. The gene calls are TRBV27 and TRBJ2-1; TRBD2 agrees at 7 bases. Per germline, CDR1 MNHEY and CDR2 SMNVEV (reference sequence). The CDR3 has 12 residues.

This clonotype occurred a few times. The chain has TRBV29-1 and TRBJ2-5; D uncertain. Trimming removed 6 bases from V and 2 bases from J, with 4 bases in between. This CDR3 comprises 10 residues. Germline V gene sequence: CDR1 SQVTM, CDR2 ANQGSEA. CDR3 protein: CSVEQETQYF. In DNA form, the CDR3 reads TGCAGCGTCGAGCAAGAGACCCAGTACTTC.

J is TRBJ2-5 and V is TRBV20-1; maybe TRBD2 (6 bases). In germline, CDR1 is DFQATT, CDR2 SNEGSKA (reference sequence). This CDR3 spans 13 amino acids. Trimming stripped 5 bases from V and 1 base from J, with 11 bases between. DNA for the CDR3: TGCAGTGCTTCGGTAGCGGTCCAAGAGACCCAGTACTTC. This translates into CSASVAVQETQYF.

This clonotype was recorded at least ten times. The gene calls are TRBV30 and TRBJ2-7; 8 nucleotides match TRBD2. The CDR3 is 14 residues long. CDR1 GTSNPN and CDR2 SVGIG come from the germline V gene (reference sequence). The V and J ends lost 2 bases and 3 bases, in that order; junction bases with no gene match: 6. The CDR3: CAWSRGGGNYEQYF. Here the CDR3 DNA reads TGTGCCTGGAGTCGGGGGGGAGGGAACTACGAGCAGTACTTC. Full variable domain (outside the CDR3, taken from reference TRBV30 and TRBJ2-7): SQTIHQWPATLVQPVGSPLSLECTVEGTSNPNLYWYRQAAGRGLQLLFYSVGIGQISSEVPQNLSASRPQDRQFILSSKKLLLSDSGFYLCAWSRGGGNYEQYFGPGTRLTVT.

V gene TRBV5-1 combines with J gene TRBJ2-7, with TRBD1 matching 8 bases. J was trimmed by 6 bases and V by 2 bases; bases with no gene match: 16. The CDR3 length is 17 residues. Germline V gives CDR1 SGHRS, CDR2 YFSETQ. CDR3 sequence reads: CASSFPAREPTGGEQYF. The CDR3 DNA sequence: TGCGCCAGCAGCTTCCCCGCGCGCGAACCTACAGGGGGCGAGCAGTACTTC.